This T cell receptor (beta chain) was profiled in a study of blood T cell repertoires in COVID-19. The V gene lost 5 bases and the J gene lost 6 bases, with 20 bases spanning the gap. The length of the CDR3 is 16 residues. In germline, CDR1 is SEHNR, CDR2 FQNEAQ (reference sequence). Study processing details: Reference gene primer amplification yielded estimated nucleated cell counts. Libraries were prepared by immunoSEQ multiplex PCR; TCRdb keeps only in-frame clonotypes and omits some of them. From that table come the V and J calls and clone size; the DNA was used to work out D and trimming. The data contain tens of thousands of clones, roughly 80% of them singletons.

The source of this sequence is a human donor with acute or convalescent COVID-19. The donor label of this sample is uncertain. The chain joins TRBV7-9 to TRBJ2-4; possible D gene TRBD1, 5 bases. Sequencing was done on a sample of peripheral blood. CDR3: CASSQTSGKVRNIQYF. The CDR3 DNA follows: TGTGCCAGCAGCCAGACGTCAGGGAAGGTGCGAAACATTCAGTACTTC.